This T cell receptor beta chain was profiled in a study of regulatory T cells in long-lasting Graves disease. This clonotype was picked up a small number of times. The ends were cut back, 5 bases at V and 0 bases at J, with 14 bases in the middle. Germline V gene data show CDR1 as SGDLS and CDR2 as YYNGEE. CDR3 length: 16 residues. To make TCR beta libraries, researchers used iRepertoire HTBI primers and Arm-PCR of CDR3 regions. TCRdb processed the multiplex PCR reads anew with MiXCR; each CDR3 protein has one entry. The data hold 400,000 to 500,000 distinct CDR3 sequences, with approximately 15% observed a single time. Time point here: newly diagnosed GD, antithyroid drugs for less than 3 months. The TCR library was made from RNA that had been extracted from PBMCs in TRIzol. These data also featured in a second study, about T cells in Graves' hyperthyroidism and ophthalmopathy. Turning to that study: Not enrolled were patients with uncontrolled infection, other autoimmune disease, pregnancy or lactation. Diagnoses were made from clinical symptoms, serum measures (thyroxine and TRAb), thyroid ultrasound and orbital computed tomography.

This clonotype originated in a woman under 40 with Graves disease. The chain joins TRBV9 to TRBJ2-2, with D uncertain. Here the sequenced sample was peripheral blood mononuclear cells (PBMCs), taken at new diagnosis, from a patient treated with antithyroid drugs. The CDR3 reads CASSRVPGTNTGELFF. CDR3 nucleotide sequence: TGTGCCAGCAGTCGAGTGCCGGGCACGAACACCGGGGAGCTGTTTTTT. Combining the CDR3 with reference TRBV9 and TRBJ2-2 gives the whole variable domain DSGVTQTPKHLITATGQRVTLRCSPRSGDLSVYWYQQSLDQGLQFLIQYYNGEERAKGNILERFSAQQFPDLHSELNLSSLELGDSALYFCASSRVPGTNTGELFFGEGSRLTVL.